Reported below is one T cell receptor beta chain. The antigen remains unidentified. The data were obtained in a study of CXCR3-negative and CXCR3-positive naive CD8 T cells. The study's findings and limits: Between one naive subset and the other, surface CD5 was comparable, and TCR strength was inferred from TRB CDR3 properties. Hydrophobicity of TRB CDR3s was greater in CXCR3-positive naive cells than in CXCR3-negative naive cells. Naive cells used TRBV-TRBJ genes in much the same way whether CXCR3-negative or CXCR3-positive; memory cells did not.

Looked up from germline, CDR1 is SGHTA and CDR2 is FQGTGA. The CDR3 consists of 17 residues. UMI-labeled 5' RACE TRB cDNA libraries were prepared from the cells. TCRdb processed the 5' RACE reads again and assigns one entry to each CDR3 protein, with no DNA. The data show tens of thousands of distinct CDR3 sequences, and the top ten clones hold approximately 0.58%. This clonotype was obtained from a human donor in good health. Some clones in this sample may be carry-over from other donors' samples. The source material was naive CXCR3+ CD8+ T cells from blood. Subset noted: CD45RO-CCR7+CD27+CD95- naive CD8+ T cells expressing CXCR3 (TNR3+). The chain links TRBV7-3 to TRBJ2-5; the D call of TRBD2 rests on TCRdb alone, since no DNA is present to check it. CDR3: CASSLSGRESNQETQYF.